This T cell receptor beta chain was found in a study of identical twins. V was clipped by 3 bases and J by 3 bases, with 13 bases between them. The CDR3 consists of 15 residues. In germline, CDR1 is KGHSH, CDR2 LQKENI. TCRdb independently ran MiXCR on the 5' RACE reads; one entry per CDR3 protein. The profile shows hundreds of thousands of distinct CDR3 sequences, 15% to 20% of them singletons. Another study also made use of these data, one on T cells expressing NK-cell markers. That paper adds: Whether expanded NKG2C+ T cell clones were HCMV-specific remained unclear.

The J gene is TRBJ2-3, the V gene TRBV18, with a tentative D call TRBD2 (6 bases). The origin of this receptor is a woman younger than 35 in good health. Sequencing was done on a sample of PBMCs. CDR3 protein: CASSPRGQGTDTQYF. The CDR3 nucleotides are TGTGCCAGCTCACCGCGGGGCCAGGGAACAGATACGCAGTATTTT.